Listed below are T cell receptor beta chains from one sample, sequenced in a study of shared clonotypes between healthy human individuals. Sequencing used immunoSEQ multiplex PCR; TCRdb keeps in-frame clones, though not all of them. The top ten clones hold about 34% of a sample with approximately 710,000 clones, around 91% of them seen once. Sequenced material: memory CD8+ T cells from PBMCs. All receptors derive from a man between 18 and 35 years old in good health. Some clones in this sample may be carry-over from other donors' samples. CDR3s include the opening cysteine and the closing phenylalanine or tryptophan. D genes are given only for firm matches. Not all rows give a size; the values are once, few, many and, for expanded clones, a class.

TRBV19	TRBJ2-1	17	-	-	CASSLFIQVVEYNEQFF	TGTGCCAGTAGTCTATTCATCCAGGTTGTGGAATACAATGAGCAGTTCTTC
TRBV4-1	TRBJ2-2	19	-	-	CASSQGRLRGSANTGELFF	TGCGCCAGCAGCCAAGGACGGTTAAGAGGCAGCGCCAACACCGGGGAGCTGTTTTTT
TRBV13	TRBJ2-1	14	-	-	CASSFLSPGSEQFF	TGTGCCAGCAGCTTTTTGTCACCCGGATCTGAGCAGTTCTTC
TRBV27	TRBJ2-7	14	once	TRBD1	CASSSRDRTYEQYF	TGTGCCAGCAGCTCCCGGGACAGGACCTACGAGCAGTACTTC
TRBV4-3	TRBJ2-7	14	-	-	CASSHSVGGHEQYF	TGCGCCAGCAGCCATTCTGTAGGGGGGCACGAGCAGTACTTC
TRBV18	TRBJ1-5	20	-	TRBD1	CASSPNGDRERGNTNQPQHF	TGTGCCAGCTCACCAAACGGGGACAGGGAAAGGGGTAATACCAATCAGCCCCAGCATTTT
TRBV19	TRBJ2-3	13	-	-	CASSIQGRDTQYF	TGTGCCAGTAGTATACAGGGACGGGATACGCAGTATTTT
TRBV15	TRBJ2-7	12	-	-	CATSRDLDEQYF	TGTGCCACCAGCAGAGATCTTGACGAGCAGTACTTC
TRBV10-3	TRBJ2-1	19	once	-	CAISLARLGVEEPYNEQFF	TGTGCCATCAGTCTTGCGCGCCTCGGAGTTGAGGAACCCTACAATGAGCAGTTCTTC
TRBV10-3	TRBJ1-1	18	-	-	CAISESWVVDGVNTEAFF	TGTGCCATCAGTGAGTCGTGGGTCGTCGACGGGGTTAACACTGAAGCTTTCTTT
TRBV7-9	TRBJ1-1	15	-	-	CASSLGAGLNTEAFF	TGTGCCAGCAGCTTAGGTGCCGGGTTGAACACTGAAGCTTTCTTT
TRBV4-1	TRBJ2-4	17	many	TRBD1	CASSQLGTGPIKNIQYF	TGCGCCAGCAGCCAATTGGGGACAGGTCCGATCAAAAACATTCAGTACTTC
TRBV30	TRBJ1-5	13	-	-	CAWSVFGNQPQHF	TGTGCCTGGAGTGTATTTGGCAATCAGCCCCAGCATTTT
TRBV7-9	TRBJ1-2	11	-	-	CASSLGSGYTF	TGTGCCAGCAGCTTAGGGAGCGGCTACACCTTC
TRBV10-2	TRBJ1-2	13	-	-	CASSESGNYGYTF	TGCGCCAGCAGTGAGTCGGGGAACTATGGCTACACCTTC
TRBV11-3	TRBJ2-2	14	-	-	CASSLNSLHGELFF	TGTGCCAGCAGCTTAAACAGTCTCCACGGGGAGCTGTTTTTT
TRBV7-9	TRBJ1-1	15	-	-	CASSLVWPIVTEAFF	TGTGCCAGCAGCTTAGTCTGGCCTATAGTCACTGAAGCTTTCTTT
TRBV5-1	TRBJ1-1	15	once	TRBD1	CASSHSAGQYTEAFF	TGCGCCAGCAGCCATTCGGCGGGACAGTACACTGAAGCTTTCTTT
TRBV2	TRBJ2-7	13	-	-	CASGQTNSYEQYF	TGTGCCAGCGGACAGACAAATTCCTACGAGCAGTACTTC